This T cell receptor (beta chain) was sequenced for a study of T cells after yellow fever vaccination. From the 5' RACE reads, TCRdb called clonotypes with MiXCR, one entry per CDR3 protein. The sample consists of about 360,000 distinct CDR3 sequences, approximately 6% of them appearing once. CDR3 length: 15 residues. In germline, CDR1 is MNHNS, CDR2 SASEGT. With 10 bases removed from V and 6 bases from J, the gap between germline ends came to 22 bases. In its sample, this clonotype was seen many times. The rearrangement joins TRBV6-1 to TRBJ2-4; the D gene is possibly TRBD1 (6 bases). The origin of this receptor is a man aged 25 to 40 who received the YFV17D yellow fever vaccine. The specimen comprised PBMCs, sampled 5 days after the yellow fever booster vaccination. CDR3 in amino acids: CATQYSGAGRNIQYF. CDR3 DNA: TGTGCCACACAATACTCAGGGGCAGGTCGAAACATTCAGTACTTC.